The table lists the clone carrying this T cell receptor beta chain with a few counts. This sample is part of a study of blood T cells in healthy people across ages. Then a second PCR, running roughly 7 to 12 cycles, was carried out with a sample-barcoded 5' primer and a J-beta primer mix. TCRdb independently ran MiXCR on the 5' RACE reads; one entry per CDR3 protein. The table shows around 1.5 million distinct CDR3 sequences, with 42% occurring only once. The CDR3 totals 14 residues. V lost 4 bases, J lost 3 bases, and 13 bases lay in between. The clonotype was recovered from a woman between 18 and 29 years old in good health. The chain employs TRBV12-3 or TRBV12-4 and TRBJ2-7, with D maybe TRBD1 (5 bases). Sequencing was done on a sample of blood. The CDR3 reads CASSWVGANYEQYF. In nucleotides, the CDR3 is TGTGCCAGCAGTTGGGTAGGGGCAAACTACGAGCAGTACTTC.